This T cell receptor (beta chain) appears in the sequencing data of a study of response to subunit inactivated influenza vaccine (dated by TCRdb to the late 2010s). With regard to the full study: The study used deep quantitative T cell receptor repertoire profiling to track responses to a trivalent subunit inactivated influenza vaccine. On the study overall, not on this receptor specifically: According to the authors, only a limited number of new T cells may be recruited by each seasonal influenza vaccination.

Receptor amplification or capture employed RT-PCR. Sequenced using an Illumina HiSeq 2500. The raw public data were reprocessed by TCRdb itself: fastp quality trimming at Q25, MiXCR clonotype calling, in-frame beta chains only. Records with the same CDR3 protein are collapsed into one entry carrying the most frequent genes and DNA. A total of hundreds of thousands of distinct CDR3 sequences appear in this sample, about 8% of them only once. In total, the top ten clones hold over 10% of the sample. This clonotype has ten or more counts. Its binding antigen is unknown. No base qualities exist here, and no much larger clone lies one base off it. A distance of 9 bases separates the germline ends of V and J, which lose 2 bases and 6 bases respectively. From the germline V gene (reference sequence), CDR1 is MNHNY and CDR2 is SVGAGI. The CDR3 has 13 amino acids, counting the end cysteine and phenylalanine. The only DNA kept is the CDR3, 39 bases in frame from the first base.

The specimen comprised PBMCs from blood, sampled less than 25 months after vaccination. The chain is encoded by TRBV6-6 joined to TRBJ2-3; the D gene lacks a confident call. The receptor was isolated from a man aged 50 to 75 who received an inactivated influenza vaccine. Donor details come from another sample of the same person, matched by shared clones. The sequenced DNA is TGTGCCAGCAGTTACCGTTACTGGGATACGCAGTATTTT. Translated, it gives CASSYRYWDTQYF.